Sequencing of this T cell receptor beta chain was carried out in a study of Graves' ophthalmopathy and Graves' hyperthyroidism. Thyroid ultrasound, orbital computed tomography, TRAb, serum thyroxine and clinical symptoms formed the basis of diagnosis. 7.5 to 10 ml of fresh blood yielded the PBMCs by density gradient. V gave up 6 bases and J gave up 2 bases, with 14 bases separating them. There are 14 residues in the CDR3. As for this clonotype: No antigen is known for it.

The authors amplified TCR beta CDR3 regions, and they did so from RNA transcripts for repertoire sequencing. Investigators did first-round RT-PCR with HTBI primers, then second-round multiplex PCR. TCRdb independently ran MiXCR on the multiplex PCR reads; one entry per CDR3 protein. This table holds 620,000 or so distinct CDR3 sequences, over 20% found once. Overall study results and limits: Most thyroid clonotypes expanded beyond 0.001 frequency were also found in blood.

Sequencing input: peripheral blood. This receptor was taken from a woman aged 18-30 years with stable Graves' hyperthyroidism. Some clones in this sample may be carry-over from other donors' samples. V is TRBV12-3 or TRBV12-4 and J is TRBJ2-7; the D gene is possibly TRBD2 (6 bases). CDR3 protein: CASRPPGEPYEQYF. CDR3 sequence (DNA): TGTGCCAGCAGGCCCCCGGGAGAGCCCTACGAGCAGTACTTC.